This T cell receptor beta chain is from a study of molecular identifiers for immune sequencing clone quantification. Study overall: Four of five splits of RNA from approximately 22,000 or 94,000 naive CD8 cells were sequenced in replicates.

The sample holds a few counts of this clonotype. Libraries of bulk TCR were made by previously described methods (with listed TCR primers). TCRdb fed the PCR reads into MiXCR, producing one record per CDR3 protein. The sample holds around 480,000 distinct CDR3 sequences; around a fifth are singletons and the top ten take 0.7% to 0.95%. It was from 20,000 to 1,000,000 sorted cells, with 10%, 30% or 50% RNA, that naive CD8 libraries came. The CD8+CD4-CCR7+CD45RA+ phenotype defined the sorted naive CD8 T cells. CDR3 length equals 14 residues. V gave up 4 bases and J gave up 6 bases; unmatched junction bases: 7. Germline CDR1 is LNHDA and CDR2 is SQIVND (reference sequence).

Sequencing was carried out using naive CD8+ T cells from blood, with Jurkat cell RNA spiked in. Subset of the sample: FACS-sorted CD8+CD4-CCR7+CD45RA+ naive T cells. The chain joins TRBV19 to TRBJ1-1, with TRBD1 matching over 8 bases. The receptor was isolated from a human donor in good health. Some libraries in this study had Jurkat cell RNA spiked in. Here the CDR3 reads CASSRRDRLPEAFF. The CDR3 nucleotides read TGTGCCAGTAGTAGGAGGGACAGGTTGCCTGAAGCTTTCTTT.